This TCR beta chain was profiled in a study of blood T cell repertoires in COVID-19. CDR1 is MNHEY and CDR2 is SVGAGI in the germline V gene. Trimming removed 6 bases from V and 0 bases from J; junction bases left unmatched: 5. The CDR3 covers 15 residues. Here immunoSEQ multiplex PCR was the method, and the copy in TCRdb shows in-frame clones only, minus some. Among just over 150,000 clones listed, 80% were seen once. The chain joins TRBV6-5 to TRBJ1-5; 7 bases are shared with TRBD1. The sample taken for sequencing was peripheral blood. This receptor was identified in a man in his sixties with acute or convalescent COVID-19. This CDR3 is CASRRDRVSNQPQHF. The CDR3 DNA follows: TGTGCCAGCAGAAGAGACAGGGTTAGCAATCAGCCCCAGCATTTT.